The 18 T cell receptor beta chains below were found in one sample sequenced in a study of human thymus T cells. Thymus pieces cut out during corrective heart surgery were the tissue that was used. TCRdb's copy holds only in-frame clones and misses some; the assay was immunoSEQ multiplex PCR. The sample has roughly 130,000 clones, approximately 96% seen once. Material: thymus tissue. These receptors all stem from a boy less than two years old with a congenital heart defect but otherwise immunologically healthy.

The chain has TRBV4-3 and TRBJ2-5; TRBD2 agrees at 10 bases. V lost 4 bases, J lost 5 bases, and 4 bases stayed unmatched. This CDR3 region has 14 residues. The germline gives CDR1 LGHNA, CDR2 YSLEER. Written as DNA, the CDR3 is TGCGCCAGCAGCCCTCGGACTAGCGGCGAGACCCAGTACTTC. Its translation: CASSPRTSGETQYF.

V and J are TRBV11-2 and TRBJ2-6; no reliable D call. CDR1 and CDR2 from the germline V gene are SGHAT and FQNNGV. The CDR3 totals 15 residues. The V end was cut by 4 bases, the J end by 4 bases, with 11 bases between. CDR3 amino acids: CASSSPRRGANVLTF. CDR3 nucleotides: TGTGCCAGCAGCTCGCCCCGTCGGGGGGCCAACGTCCTGACTTTC. Full variable domain (outside the CDR3, taken from reference TRBV11-2 and TRBJ2-6): EAGVAQSPRYKIIEKRQSVAFWCNPISGHATLYWYQQILGQGPKLLIQFQNNGVVDDSQLPKDRFSAERLKGVDSTLKIQPAKLEDSAVYLCASSSPRRGANVLTFGAGSRLTVL.

The rearrangement uses TRBV7-2 and TRBJ2-1; 12 bases align to TRBD2. This CDR3 contains 15 residues. Looked up from germline, CDR1 is SGHTA and CDR2 is FQGNSA. The junction had 0 bases not matched to a gene; V was cut back by 1 base and J by 5 bases. CDR3 residues: CASSLGTSGDNEQFF. The CDR3 bases are TGTGCCAGCAGCTTAGGGACTAGCGGGGACAATGAGCAGTTCTTC.

This clone was observed a single time. V and J are TRBV7-2 and TRBJ2-1, with D possibly matching TRBD2 (6 bases). CDR3 length: 15 residues. Germline CDR1 reads SGHTA; CDR2 reads FQGNSA. The ends were cut back, 3 bases at V and 6 bases at J, with 15 bases in the middle. The CDR3 DNA reads TGTGCCAGCAGCTTTCTTACTAGCTGGATCAATGAGCAGTTCTTC. Protein product: CASSFLTSWINEQFF.

In the case of this clone: The junction and the germline gene differ at one end; a read error may be behind it. The V call is TRBV20-1, the J call TRBJ2-7; TRBD1 aligns across 10 bases. The length of the CDR3 is 11 residues. Germline values: CDR1 DFQATT, CDR2 SNEGSKA (reference sequence). CDR3 DNA: TGCAGTGCTAGAGGGACAGGGGGGAATGGCTTC. This translates into CSARGTGGNGF.

The chain combines TRBV6-1 with TRBJ1-5; unclear D gene. Trimming took 4 bases from V and 4 from J, leaving 11 bases between them. The CDR3 runs 14 residues. The germline gives CDR1 MNHNS, CDR2 SASEGT. CDR3 bases: TGTGCCAGCAGTGCTAATAATAAGAATCAGCCCCAGCATTTT. Translation: CASSANNKNQPQHF.

CDR3 nucleotide sequence: TGTGCCAGCTCTCAGTACCAAGAGACCCAGTACTTC. Protein sequence: CASSQYQETQYF. This chain links TRBV18 with TRBJ2-5; D gene unclear. The CDR3 loop spans 12 amino acids. Trimming left V 6 bases short and J 0 bases short, with 5 bases between. The germline V gene has CDR1 KGHSH and CDR2 LQKENI.

DNA of the CDR3: TGTGCCAGCAGTTTGGAGAACATTCAGTACTTC. It specifies CASSLENIQYF. The chain uses TRBV27 and TRBJ2-4; D remains ambiguous. Looked up from germline, CDR1 is MNHEY and CDR2 is SMNVEV (reference sequence). The V end lost 3 bases, the J end lost 7 bases, and 4 bases lay between the germline ends. The CDR3 has 11 amino acids.

CDR3 loop: CASSTTSGGATDTQYF. CDR3 in DNA: TGTGCCAGCAGTACGACTAGCGGGGGGGCGACAGATACGCAGTATTTT. V and J are TRBV28 and TRBJ2-3; 14 bases match TRBD2. V trimming: 5 bases; J trimming: 3 bases; junction bases outside the gene matches: 4. The CDR3 extends over 16 amino acids. Germline CDR1 reads MDHEN; CDR2 reads SYDVKM.

The chain recombines TRBV5-8 with TRBJ2-2, with D possibly being TRBD1 (7 bases). In germline, CDR1 is SGHTS, CDR2 YDEGEE. V was shortened by 4 bases and J by 5 bases, with 21 bases between the two germline ends. The length of the CDR3 is 17 residues. The CDR3 DNA is TGTGCCAGCAGCCAGACGGACAGGAAAGGAGGGACCGGGGAGCTGTTTTTT. The encoded protein is CASSQTDRKGGTGELFF. Supplemented by reference TRBV5-8 and TRBJ2-2, the full variable domain reads EAGVTQSPTHLIKTRGQQATLRCSPISGHTSVYWYQQALGLGLQFLLWYDEGEERNRGNFPPRFSGRQFPNYSSELNVNALELEDSALYLCASSQTDRKGGTGELFFGEGSRLTVL.

This rearrangement joins TRBV18 to TRBJ1-6, with D possibly matching TRBD1 (5 bases). CDR3 size: 15 residues. V was shortened by 5 bases and J by 8 bases, with 16 bases between the two germline ends. Germline CDR1 is KGHSH and CDR2 is LQKENI. The CDR3, as DNA: TGTGCCAGCTCATCCGGGACCCCAGTCGATTCACCCCTCCACTTT. Translated, it gives CASSSGTPVDSPLHF.

This clone was seen once. The chain carries TRBV27 and TRBJ2-3; TRBD1 matches at 7 bases. Germline CDR1 MNHEY, CDR2 SMNVEV (reference sequence). Trimming cost V 11 bases and J 4 bases; bases outside gene matches: 12. This CDR3 region has 14 residues. In DNA form, the CDR3 reads TGTGCCGCCGGGGCAGGGGGAGAGGCAGATACGCAGTATTTT. Protein product: CAAGAGGEADTQYF.

The chain carries TRBV25-1 and TRBJ2-6, with a possible D match to TRBD2 (6 bases). The germline V and J ends were trimmed by 5 bases and 0 bases, with 14 bases remaining between them. Per the germline V gene, CDR1 is MGHDK and CDR2 is SYGVNS. The length of the CDR3 is 17 residues. The CDR3 loop reads CASSPPGVGSGANVLTF. CDR3 in DNA: TGTGCCAGCAGTCCCCCGGGAGTAGGCTCTGGGGCCAACGTCCTGACTTTC. Full variable domain (rest looked up from reference TRBV25-1 and TRBJ2-6): EADIYQTPRYLVIGTGKKITLECSQTMGHDKMYWYQQDPGMELHLIHYSYGVNSTEKGDLSSESTVSRIRTEHFPLTLESARPSHTSQYLCASSPPGVGSGANVLTFGAGSRLTVL.

The chain couples TRBV5-1 to TRBJ2-1; 9 positions match TRBD2. The germline CDR1 and CDR2 sequences are SGHRS and YFSETQ. The ends lost 5 bases at V and 3 bases at J; junction bases unmatched: 12. The CDR3 is 17 amino acids. This CDR3 is CASRDYSGGPIYNEQFF. The CDR3 region has the DNA TGCGCCAGCAGGGACTATAGCGGGGGCCCCATCTACAATGAGCAGTTCTTC. Using reference TRBV5-1 and TRBJ2-1 for the parts outside the CDR3, the full variable domain is KAGVTQTPRYLIKTRGQQVTLSCSPISGHRSVSWYQQTPGQGLQFLFEYFSETQRNKGNFPGRFSGRQFSNSRSEMNVSTLELGDSALYLCASRDYSGGPIYNEQFFGPGTRLTVL.

The chain has TRBV18 and TRBJ2-6, with D perhaps matching TRBD2 (6 bases). The CDR3 has 15 residues. V was cut by 8 bases and J by 0 bases, with 11 bases left in between. Germline V gene sequence: CDR1 KGHSH, CDR2 LQKENI. The CDR3 bases are TGTGCCAGCCCTTCCGGGGGCTCTGGGGCCAACGTCCTGACTTTC. It yields the protein CASPSGGSGANVLTF.

This chain connects TRBV5-1 to TRBJ2-1, with D unclear. CDR3 length equals 15 residues. CDR1 and CDR2 from the germline V gene are SGHRS and YFSETQ. Deletions cut 7 bases from V and 4 bases from J, with 18 bases between. The CDR3 sequence is CASRRDLTDYNEQFF. CDR3 nucleotides: TGCGCCAGCCGGCGTGACCTGACCGATTACAATGAGCAGTTCTTC.

The chain combines TRBV27 with TRBJ2-1; TRBD2 matches 14 bases. The CDR3 loop spans 20 amino acids. The V gene's germline CDR1 is MNHEY and CDR2 SMNVEV (reference sequence). V lost 6 bases and J lost 2; bases outside the gene matches: 15. The CDR3 here is CASSFDSGLAGGSPYNEQFF. The CDR3 nucleotides are TGTGCCAGCAGCTTTGACTCCGGACTAGCGGGGGGAAGTCCCTACAATGAGCAGTTCTTC.

A single count supports this clone. The CDR3 region has the DNA TGTGCCAGCAGCGCCTCGTTCAGGGAATTCAACGAGCAGTACTTC. Amino acid sequence: CASSASFREFNEQYF. V and J are TRBV5-6 and TRBJ2-7, with a tentative D call TRBD1 (5 bases). This CDR3 contains 15 residues. Germline-derived CDR1 and CDR2 are SGHDT and YYEEEE. The ends were cut back, 4 bases at V and 5 bases at J, with 19 bases in the middle.